This TCR beta chain originates from a study of shared clonotypes between healthy human individuals. As for the study in general: For every donor, three CD4 naive, three CD4 memory, two CD8 naive and one CD8 memory plates were used.

On this clone itself: Its antigen is undetermined.

Whole-study findings and limits: Relative to clonotypes present in all four donors, those not shared had lower generation probabilities. Relative to memory subsets, naive subsets generally showed larger estimated richness.

Across several immunoSEQ plates, the genomic DNA of each subset was split evenly. TCRdb keeps only in-frame clones here, not all; method: immunoSEQ multiplex PCR. The sample includes under 750,000 clones, over 55% of them seen just once. The source material was memory CD4+ T cells sorted from blood. Subset described: CD45RA-negative fraction. This clonotype originated in a woman aged 25 to 45 in good health.

Written as DNA, the CDR3 is TGTGCCAGCAGTTCCTACGACAGGGCCCGTAGCGAGCAGTACTTC. It is translated as CASSSYDRARSEQYF. This chain connects TRBV28 to TRBJ2-7; 7 bases align to TRBD1. J gave up 6 bases and V 4 bases, and 12 bases lay outside the gene matches. Germline CDR1 is MDHEN and CDR2 is SYDVKM. The CDR3 has 15 residues.